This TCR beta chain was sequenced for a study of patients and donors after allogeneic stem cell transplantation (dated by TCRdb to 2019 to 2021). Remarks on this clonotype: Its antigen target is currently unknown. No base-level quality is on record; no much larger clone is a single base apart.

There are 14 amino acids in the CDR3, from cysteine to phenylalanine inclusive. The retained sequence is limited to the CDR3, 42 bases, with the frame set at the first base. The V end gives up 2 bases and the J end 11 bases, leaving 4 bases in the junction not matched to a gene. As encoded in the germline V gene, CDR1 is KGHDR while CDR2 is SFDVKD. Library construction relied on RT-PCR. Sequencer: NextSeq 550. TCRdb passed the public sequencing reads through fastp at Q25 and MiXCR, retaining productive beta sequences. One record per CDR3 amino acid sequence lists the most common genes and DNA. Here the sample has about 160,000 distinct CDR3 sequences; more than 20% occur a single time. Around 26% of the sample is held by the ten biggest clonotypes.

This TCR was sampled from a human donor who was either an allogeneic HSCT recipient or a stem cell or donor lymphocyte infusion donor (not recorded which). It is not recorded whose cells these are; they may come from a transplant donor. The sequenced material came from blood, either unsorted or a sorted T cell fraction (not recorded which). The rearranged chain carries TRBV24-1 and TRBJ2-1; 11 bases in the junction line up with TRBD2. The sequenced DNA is TGTGCCACCAGTGATTCGACTAGCGGGGATCAGCAGTTCTTC. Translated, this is CATSDSTSGDQQFF.